Following are 20 T cell receptor beta chains from one sample sequenced in a study of beta chain features in type 1 diabetes. Expressed TCRB transcripts were sequenced, since all the RNA that had been isolated was reverse transcribed. Clones were sequenced by immunoSEQ multiplex PCR, and TCRdb holds only the in-frame ones, with some missing. The table has hundreds of thousands of clones, roughly 13% seen once. Notes on the study in general: TCRB CDR3s from Type 1 diabetes patients were moderately but significantly shorter in all four CD4+ subsets.

These receptors have no known antigen. Input material: naive CD4+ T cells from blood. These receptors were obtained from a man aged 18-30 years with type 1 diabetes.

The table lists this clone with a few counts. V and J are TRBV19 and TRBJ1-5, with D perhaps TRBD1 (5 bases). Trimming pared 6 bases from V and 7 bases from J, leaving 16 bases between. Germline-derived CDR1 and CDR2 are LNHDA and SQIVND (reference sequence). The CDR3 is 14 residues long. CDR3 in amino acids: CASSQQDGDQPQHF. The CDR3 DNA follows: TGTGCCAGTAGCCAACAGGACGGAGACCAGCCCCAGCATTTT.

The table lists this clone with a few counts. V usage is TRBV28 and J usage is TRBJ2-7; 9 bases line up with TRBD1. Germline values: CDR1 MDHEN, CDR2 SYDVKM. The CDR3 length is 15 residues. J gave up 5 bases and V 6 bases, and 11 bases lay outside the gene matches. CDR3 nucleotide sequence: TGTGCCAGCAGCTCCGGGACAGGGTCAACGGACGAGCAGTACTTC. Its translation: CASSSGTGSTDEQYF.

The CDR3 loop is CASRDGTAYEQYF. DNA for the CDR3: TGTGCCAGCAGAGATGGGACAGCCTACGAGCAGTACTTC. The chain recombines TRBV6-1 with TRBJ2-7; 7 nucleotides line up with TRBD1. This CDR3 is built from 13 residues. With 6 bases clipped from V and 2 bases from J, the junction kept 4 bases outside the gene matches. Per the germline V gene, CDR1 is MNHNS and CDR2 is SASEGT.

This clone was found a few times. This sequence joins TRBV9 and TRBJ1-2; D is unresolved. Trimming left V 4 bases short and J 2 bases short, with 9 bases between. CDR3 length: 13 amino acids. Looked up from germline, CDR1 is SGDLS and CDR2 is YYNGEE. CDR3 coding DNA: TGTGCCAGCAGCACCCAGGCCAACTATGGCTACACCTTC. Protein sequence: CASSTQANYGYTF.

This chain uses TRBV14 with TRBJ1-1; unclear D gene. CDR3 size: 14 residues. The germline V gene has CDR1 SGHDN and CDR2 FVKESK. With 4 bases removed from V and 0 bases from J, the gap between germline ends came to 9 bases. The CDR3: CASSRPIMNTEAFF. The CDR3, as DNA: TGTGCCAGCAGCCGGCCGATTATGAACACTGAAGCTTTCTTT.

The chain carries TRBV27 and TRBJ2-7; 9 bases fit TRBD2. V gave up 3 bases and J gave up 4 bases; unmatched junction bases: 4. There are 14 residues in the CDR3. Germline V CDR1 and CDR2: MNHEY, SMNVEV (reference sequence). CDR3 amino acids: CASSFAGGEYEQYF. In DNA, the CDR3 is TGTGCCAGCAGTTTTGCGGGGGGGGAGTACGAGCAGTACTTC.

The rearrangement uses TRBV28 and TRBJ1-2, with D perhaps TRBD1 (5 bases). This CDR3 contains 12 residues. Germline values: CDR1 MDHEN, CDR2 SYDVKM. V was shortened by 6 bases and J by 10 bases, with 15 bases between the two germline ends. The CDR3 sequence is CASRGQGNPYTF. The CDR3 DNA is TGTGCCAGCAGAGGTCAGGGAAATCCCTACACCTTC.

This clone was counted a few times. The chain uses TRBV15 and TRBJ1-2, with unresolved D. This CDR3 comprises 16 residues. Per the germline V gene, CDR1 is LNHNV and CDR2 is YYDKDF (reference sequence). The germline V and J ends were trimmed by 4 bases and 4 bases, with 19 bases remaining between them. The CDR3 nucleotides are TGTGCCACCAGCAAGACGACGGGGATTATTAGCTATGGCTACACCTTC. It yields the protein CATSKTTGIISYGYTF.

This clone has just a few counts. The gene calls are TRBV5-1 and TRBJ2-7; D ambiguous. The V end lost 2 bases, the J end lost 1 base, and 10 bases lay between the germline ends. The CDR3 spans 14 residues. Germline CDR1 and CDR2: SGHRS and YFSETQ. The CDR3 loop is CASSFTDLSYEQYF. The DNA of the CDR3 is TGCGCCAGCAGCTTTACCGACTTATCCTACGAGCAGTACTTC.

The genes are TRBV7-9 and TRBJ1-2; D unresolved. V was trimmed by 4 bases and J by 0 bases, leaving 12 bases between them. In germline, CDR1 is SEHNR, CDR2 FQNEAQ (reference sequence). The CDR3 runs 15 residues. The CDR3 reads CASSYAGPPNYGYTF. As DNA, the CDR3 is TGTGCCAGCAGCTACGCAGGCCCTCCTAACTATGGCTACACCTTC.

The J gene is TRBJ2-6, the V gene TRBV5-6; D is undetermined. The CDR3 is 14 amino acids. Germline V lookup: CDR1 SGHDT, CDR2 YYEEEE. The V and J ends lost 5 bases and 4 bases respectively, with 10 bases between them. The CDR3 DNA reads TGTGCCAGCAGAGTTTATTCGGGGGCCAACGTCCTGACTTTC. Its translation: CASRVYSGANVLTF. Drawing the rest from reference TRBV5-6 and TRBJ2-6, the complete variable domain is DAGVTQSPTHLIKTRGQQVTLRCSPKSGHDTVSWYQQALGQGPQFIFQYYEEEERQRGNFPDRFSGHQFPNYSSELNVNALLLGDSALYLCASRVYSGANVLTFGAGSRLTVL.

The chain combines TRBV21-1 with TRBJ2-1; the table names TRBD2, a call not compared with the DNA. TRBV21-1 is classified as a pseudogene. The CDR3 consists of 16 residues. The CDR3 sequence: CASSKEEGSVSDEQFF. In nucleotides, the CDR3 is TGTGCCAGCAGCAAAGAGGAGGGCTCAGTTTCTGATGAGCAGTTCTTC.

The chain carries TRBV11-3 and TRBJ2-3; D is ambiguous. The CDR3 extends over 15 amino acids. Germline V gene data show CDR1 as SGHNT and CDR2 as YENEEA. Trimming left V 3 bases short and J 6 bases short, with 16 bases between. The CDR3 DNA follows: TGTGCCAGCAGCTTGCGCCGGGCCCAGCTGGATACGCAGTATTTT. Its protein product is CASSLRRAQLDTQYF.

Details on this clone: The sample holds other DNA sequences that translate to the same CDR3. The chain employs TRBV20-1 and TRBJ1-1; D ambiguous. CDR3 length equals 11 residues. Trimming pared 1 base from V and 6 bases from J, leaving 6 bases between. The germline gives CDR1 DFQATT, CDR2 SNEGSKA (reference sequence). CDR3 residues: CSARGVAEAFF. The CDR3 nucleotides read TGCAGTGCTAGAGGGGTGGCTGAAGCTTTCTTT.

About this clone: The same CDR3 also results from other DNA sequences found in this sample. The V and J genes are TRBV27 and TRBJ1-3; D unresolved. The CDR3 totals 13 residues. The ends were cut back, 6 bases at V and 3 bases at J, with 9 bases in the middle. The germline V gene has CDR1 MNHEY and CDR2 SMNVEV (reference sequence). CDR3 in amino acids: CASRPVGGNTIYF. DNA for the CDR3: TGTGCCAGCAGACCCGTAGGTGGAAACACCATATATTTT.

This clone was counted only a few times. This sequence joins TRBV30 and TRBJ2-1; either TRBD1 or TRBD2 may supply D (6 bases each). Trimming left V 3 bases short and J 0 bases short, with 12 bases between. The germline V gene encodes CDR1 GTSNPN and CDR2 SVGIG (reference sequence). The CDR3 is made up of 15 amino acids. The CDR3 sequence is CAWRRGQSSYNEQFF. DNA for the CDR3: TGTGCCTGGAGACGGGGGCAAAGCTCCTACAATGAGCAGTTCTTC.

In its sample, this clone was seen a few times. The V gene is TRBV25-1, the J gene TRBJ2-5, with 7 nucleotides matching TRBD1. This CDR3 is built from 15 residues. Germline V lookup: CDR1 MGHDK, CDR2 SYGVNS. Trimming removed 2 bases from V and 5 bases from J; junction bases left unmatched: 8. The CDR3 DNA is TGTGCCAGCAGTGAAACAGGGGCTAACTACGAGACCCAGTACTTC. Protein: CASSETGANYETQYF.

This clone was picked up many times. The chain combines TRBV12-5 with TRBJ2-2; D is unclear. Germline loops: CDR1 LGHNT, CDR2 FRNRAP. Trimming stripped 10 bases from V and 8 bases from J, with 5 bases between. CDR3 length equals 9 residues. The CDR3 loop is CANAGELFF. The DNA of the CDR3 is TGTGCTAACGCTGGGGAGCTGTTTTTT. Full variable domain (outside the CDR3, taken from reference TRBV12-5 and TRBJ2-2): DARVTQTPRHKVTEMGQEVTMRCQPILGHNTVFWYRQTMMQGLELLAYFRNRAPLDDSGMPKDRFSAEMPDATLATLKIQPSEPRDSAVYFCANAGELFFGEGSRLTVL.

This clone was detected a few times. The chain is built from TRBV30 and TRBJ1-2; perhaps TRBD1 as D (6 bases). From germline, CDR1 is GTSNPN and CDR2 SVGIG (reference sequence). Between the trimmed V and J ends, which lost 3 bases and 4 bases, there was a span of 12 bases. The CDR3 extends over 13 amino acids. The CDR3: CAWSGGRIYGYTF. The CDR3 DNA is TGTGCCTGGAGCGGGGGCCGAATCTATGGCTACACCTTC.

This chain joins TRBV5-1 and TRBJ2-1, with a possible D match to TRBD1 (5 bases). Trimming removed 4 bases at V and 8 bases at J, with 10 bases between. Germline CDR1 is SGHRS and CDR2 is YFSETQ. The CDR3 has 12 residues. CDR3 amino acids: CASSGQGYEQFF. CDR3 bases: TGCGCCAGCAGCGGCCAGGGCTATGAGCAGTTCTTC. Using reference TRBV5-1 and TRBJ2-1 for the parts outside the CDR3, the full variable domain is KAGVTQTPRYLIKTRGQQVTLSCSPISGHRSVSWYQQTPGQGLQFLFEYFSETQRNKGNFPGRFSGRQFSNSRSEMNVSTLELGDSALYLCASSGQGYEQFFGPGTRLTVL.